These 30 T cell receptor beta chains were all obtained from the same sample, sequenced in a study of blood T cell repertoires in COVID-19. Profiled with immunoSEQ multiplex PCR; TCRdb holds only in-frame clones, not every one. The sample lists under 250,000 clones; roughly 85% were seen once. Sample: peripheral blood. These receptors all stem from a man aged 45-65 years with COVID-19, enrolled during active disease.

The chain recombines TRBV5-1 with TRBJ2-7, with 8 positions matching TRBD2. The trim removed 0 bases at V and 13 bases at J, leaving 3 bases unmatched. Germline lookup yields CDR1 SGHRS and CDR2 YFSETQ. This CDR3 has 11 amino acids. The CDR3 spells CASSLGTSSYF. The CDR3 DNA sequence: TGCGCCAGCAGCTTGGGGACTAGCAGCTACTTC.

The genes are TRBV12-3 or TRBV12-4 and TRBJ2-1; D is undetermined. The CDR3 has 13 residues. Trimming took 1 base from V and 12 from J, leaving 13 bases between them. CDR3 protein: CASSLGAVPLQFF. The CDR3 DNA follows: TGTGCCAGCAGTTTAGGAGCCGTCCCTTTGCAGTTCTTC.

The chain employs TRBV13 and TRBJ2-7; D is possibly TRBD2 (6 bases). Germline assignment: CDR1 PRHDT and CDR2 FYEKMQ (reference sequence). The CDR3 spans 13 residues. The V and J ends lost 8 bases and 2 bases respectively, with 13 bases between them. The CDR3 reads CASGLGGTYEQYF. Written as DNA, the CDR3 is TGTGCCAGCGGCCTCGGGGGAACCTACGAGCAGTACTTC.

V usage is TRBV25-1 and J usage is TRBJ2-5, with D perhaps matching TRBD2 (5 bases). Germline CDR1 reads MGHDK; CDR2 reads SYGVNS. Trimming removed 3 bases at V and 10 bases at J, with 21 bases between. The CDR3 spans 15 residues. The CDR3 is CASSEDGGSIGGQYF. For the CDR3, the DNA is TGTGCCAGCAGTGAGGATGGCGGGTCAATCGGAGGCCAGTACTTC.

This CDR3 is CSAPRIAGGHNEQFF. DNA of the CDR3: TGCAGCGCCCCAAGGATAGCGGGGGGGCACAATGAGCAGTTCTTC. This chain uses TRBV29-1 with TRBJ2-1; 11 bases fit TRBD2. This CDR3 contains 15 residues. The germline CDR1 and CDR2 sequences are SQVTM and ANQGSEA. Trimming cost V 7 bases and J 5 bases; bases outside gene matches: 10.

This clone was observed once. The chain combines TRBV11-1 with TRBJ1-1; the D is unclear. Trimming left V 8 bases short and J 4 bases short, with 14 bases between. The CDR3 spans 13 residues. Per germline, CDR1 SGHAT and CDR2 FQDESV (reference sequence). The CDR3 protein is CASLKLGGTEAFF. The CDR3 coding sequence is TGTGCCAGCCTCAAATTAGGAGGCACTGAAGCTTTCTTT.

The chain joins TRBV25-1 to TRBJ1-2; 7 bases are a match to TRBD1. Losses at the gene ends were 4 bases for V and 10 bases for J; bases not matched to a gene: 6. CDR3 length equals 12 residues. Germline V gene sequence: CDR1 MGHDK, CDR2 SYGVNS. The DNA of the CDR3 is TGTGCCAGCAGTGGATACAGGGGCGACTACACCTTC. It translates to CASSGYRGDYTF.

This clone was recorded a few times. The CDR3 DNA reads as TGCAGTGCTAGTCTCGGAGGCAGGTATAGCAATCAGCCCCAGCATTTT. Its protein is CSASLGGRYSNQPQHF. J is TRBJ1-5 and V is TRBV20-1; D not certain. This CDR3 region has 16 residues. The ends were cut back, 3 bases at V and 0 bases at J, with 15 bases in the middle. The germline gives CDR1 DFQATT, CDR2 SNEGSKA (reference sequence).

The chain uses TRBV7-9 and TRBJ1-2; 10 nucleotides align to TRBD1. Per germline, CDR1 SEHNR and CDR2 FQNEAQ (reference sequence). Trimming cost V 5 bases and J 4 bases; bases outside gene matches: 7. This CDR3 region has 15 residues. The CDR3 sequence: CASSLGQGILYGYTF. The CDR3 bases are TGTGCCAGCAGCCTGGGACAGGGGATCCTCTATGGCTACACCTTC.

CDR3 bases: TGTGCCAGCAGCCCAGCGGGAGCTAAATACGAGCAGTACTTC. It yields the protein CASSPAGAKYEQYF. The rearrangement joins TRBV3-1 (or the pseudogene TRBV3-2) to TRBJ2-7; 8 bases align to TRBD2. Germline CDR1 reads LGHDT; CDR2 reads YNNKEL (reference sequence). CDR3 length: 14 residues. The J segment lost 4 bases and the V segment lost 4 bases, leaving 6 bases of the junction unmatched.

The rearrangement uses TRBV9 and TRBJ2-5, with a possible D match to TRBD2 (5 bases). Germline-derived CDR1 and CDR2 are SGDLS and YYNGEE. V was pared by 4 bases and J by 5 bases, with 15 bases between. This CDR3 region has 14 residues. The DNA of the CDR3 is TGTGCCAGCAGCTCCCTGACCGGGGTGGAGACCCAGTACTTC. Protein: CASSSLTGVETQYF.

The chain is built from TRBV19 and TRBJ2-3; no clear D. Germline CDR1 reads LNHDA; CDR2 reads SQIVND (reference sequence). Trimming stripped 0 bases from V and 6 bases from J, with 13 bases between. The CDR3 is 15 amino acids. The CDR3 loop reads CASSIDLVPRDTQYF. CDR3 bases: TGTGCCAGTAGTATAGATCTGGTCCCACGGGATACGCAGTATTTT.

The V gene is TRBV7-9, the J gene TRBJ1-6; 8 bases align to TRBD1. Per the germline V gene, CDR1 is SEHNR and CDR2 is FQNEAQ (reference sequence). The V and J ends lost 1 base and 8 bases, in that order; junction bases with no gene match: 4. This CDR3 region has 15 residues. In DNA, the CDR3 is TGTGCCAGCAGCTTAGAACAGGGGGTTTATTCACCCCTCCACTTT. It yields the protein CASSLEQGVYSPLHF.

The rearrangement uses TRBV28 and TRBJ2-7; TRBD1 matches at 8 bases. Germline loops: CDR1 MDHEN, CDR2 SYDVKM. CDR3 length equals 14 residues. The ends lost 8 bases at V and 7 bases at J; junction bases unmatched: 13. CDR3 region: CASQLLGQGIEQYF. In DNA, the CDR3 is TGTGCCAGCCAACTTCTCGGACAGGGAATTGAGCAGTACTTC.

The chain combines TRBV5-4 with TRBJ1-1; 8 bases map to TRBD1. CDR3 length: 15 residues. Germline V lookup: CDR1 SGHNT, CDR2 YYREEE (reference sequence). The V gene end was trimmed by 4 bases and the J gene end by 0 bases; junction bases not matched to a gene: 5. The CDR3 region is CASSTMTGVNTEAFF. The CDR3 coding sequence is TGTGCCAGCAGCACCATGACAGGGGTGAACACTGAAGCTTTCTTT.

The chain joins TRBV4-1 to TRBJ2-1; 10 nucleotides align to TRBD2. Germline assignment: CDR1 MGHRA and CDR2 YSYEKL. This CDR3 comprises 16 residues. With V trimmed by 4 bases and J by 2 bases, 5 bases remained unmatched. DNA of the CDR3: TGCGCCAGCAGCCGTGTCGGACTAGCGGCCTACAATGAGCAGTTCTTC. This sequence encodes CASSRVGLAAYNEQFF.

The chain has TRBV10-2 and TRBJ2-1; 8 bases are a match to TRBD2. The J segment lost 3 bases and the V segment lost 6 bases, leaving 10 bases of the junction unmatched. Germline V CDR1 and CDR2: WSHSY, SAAADI. This CDR3 region has 16 residues. The DNA of the CDR3 is TGCGCCAGCAGGGATGGGGCGGGGGGATTCTACAATGAGCAGTTCTTC. It specifies CASRDGAGGFYNEQFF.

V and J are TRBV5-1 and TRBJ2-3, with 12 bases fitting TRBD2. Germline V gene sequence: CDR1 SGHRS, CDR2 YFSETQ. CDR3 length: 16 residues. Losses at the gene ends were 3 bases for V and 3 bases for J; bases not matched to a gene: 5. The CDR3 spells CASSSRLAGATDTQYF. The CDR3 DNA reads TGCGCCAGCAGCTCAAGACTAGCGGGGGCGACAGATACGCAGTATTTT.

This chain uses TRBV7-6 with TRBJ2-3; the D gene is possibly TRBD2 (6 bases). Trimming cost V 0 bases and J 6 bases, with 13 bases left between them. The V gene's germline CDR1 is SGHVS and CDR2 FNYEAQ. This CDR3 has 15 residues. The CDR3 protein is CASSLALRGSDTQYF. CDR3 nucleotide sequence: TGTGCCAGCAGCTTAGCGCTTCGGGGGAGTGATACGCAGTATTTT.

The chain links TRBV4-2 to TRBJ2-5; 10 bases align to TRBD2. The CDR3 extends over 18 amino acids. Germline assignment: CDR1 LGHNA and CDR2 YNFKEQ. The V and J ends lost 3 bases and 5 bases, in that order; junction bases with no gene match: 15. The DNA of the CDR3 is TGTGCCAGCAGCCAGGGATCCTCCGTTAGCGGGGGGAAGGAGACCCAGTACTTC. Translation: CASSQGSSVSGGKETQYF.

The chain joins TRBV24-1 to TRBJ2-2; 7 nucleotides agree with TRBD2. V gave up 8 bases and J gave up 6 bases; unmatched junction bases: 5. Germline V CDR1 and CDR2: KGHDR, SFDVKD. CDR3 length: 13 residues. For the CDR3, the DNA is TGTGCCACCACAGCGGGGTTCCCCGGGGAGCTGTTTTTT. It translates to CATTAGFPGELFF.

V gene TRBV7-6 combines with J gene TRBJ2-1, with 12 bases aligning to TRBD2. Germline CDR1 is SGHVS and CDR2 is FNYEAQ. The CDR3 is made up of 18 amino acids. V dropped 1 base and J dropped 2; count of bases not matched to a gene: 6. For the CDR3, the DNA is TGTGCCAGCAGCTTAGGGACTAGCGGGGTTTTAGCCTACAATGAGCAGTTCTTC. Amino acid sequence: CASSLGTSGVLAYNEQFF.

This chain joins TRBV9 and TRBJ2-3; tentatively, D is TRBD1 (8 bases). V shed 3 bases and J shed 4 bases, with 18 bases lying between them. The CDR3 contains 16 residues. The germline V gene encodes CDR1 SGDLS and CDR2 YYNGEE. CDR3 sequence reads: CASSGNRGGGPDTQYF. DNA of the CDR3: TGTGCCAGCAGCGGTAACAGGGGGGGAGGCCCAGATACGCAGTATTTT.

The chain uses TRBV20-1 and TRBJ2-7; perhaps TRBD2 as D (7 bases). The V end lost 3 bases, the J end lost 2 bases, and 11 bases lay between the germline ends. The CDR3 length is 13 residues. The germline V gene encodes CDR1 DFQATT and CDR2 SNEGSKA (reference sequence). The CDR3 coding sequence is TGCAGTGCTAGTTCCGGGGGGCCCTACGAGCAGTACTTC. This codes for CSASSGGPYEQYF.

The V call is TRBV12-5, the J call TRBJ2-7; maybe TRBD2 (6 bases). The V gene's germline CDR1 is LGHNT and CDR2 FRNRAP. Deletions cut 7 bases from V and 4 bases from J, with 11 bases between. The length of the CDR3 is 12 residues. In DNA, the CDR3 is TGTGCTAGTGCCCTGGAGGGGTACGAGCAGTACTTC. It translates to CASALEGYEQYF.

The chain carries TRBV19 and TRBJ2-2; 7 bases map to TRBD1. Germline V gene lookup returns CDR1 LNHDA and CDR2 SQIVND (reference sequence). The trim removed 1 base at V and 1 base at J, leaving 3 bases unmatched. The CDR3 contains 16 residues. CDR3 nucleotide sequence: TGTGCCAGTAGTATAGGGCAGGGGGTGAACACCGGGGAGCTGTTTTTT. It yields the protein CASSIGQGVNTGELFF.

The chain uses TRBV7-3 and TRBJ1-1; unclear D gene. CDR3 size: 14 residues. V was trimmed by 1 base and J by 2 bases, leaving 8 bases between them. Germline loops: CDR1 SGHTA, CDR2 FQGTGA. The DNA for the CDR3 is TGTGCCAGCAGCTTAAATCCGGGAAACACTGAAGCTTTCTTT. This codes for CASSLNPGNTEAFF.

The chain joins TRBV19 to TRBJ2-2; D is perhaps TRBD1 (6 bases). With 7 bases removed from V and 0 bases from J, the gap between germline ends came to 12 bases. This CDR3 comprises 15 residues. Germline loops: CDR1 LNHDA, CDR2 SQIVND (reference sequence). The DNA for the CDR3 is TGTGCCAGTACCCCGGGACACGCGAACACCGGGGAGCTGTTTTTT. Amino acids: CASTPGHANTGELFF.

The chain uses TRBV18 and TRBJ1-2, with TRBD1 identical over 8 bases. Per germline, CDR1 KGHSH and CDR2 LQKENI. Trimming cost V 4 bases and J 8 bases; bases outside gene matches: 3. CDR3 length: 12 amino acids. The DNA for the CDR3 is TGTGCCAGCTCACTGACAGGGGACGGCTACACCTTC. This sequence encodes CASSLTGDGYTF.

The chain couples TRBV3-1 (or the pseudogene TRBV3-2) to TRBJ2-2; weak D call: TRBD1 (5 bases). CDR1 LGHDT and CDR2 YNNKEL come from the germline V gene (reference sequence). The CDR3 runs to 18 residues. The V end was cut by 5 bases, the J end by 2 bases, with 21 bases between. This chain's CDR3 is CASSSLRGNTPNTGELFF. The CDR3 DNA follows: TGTGCCAGCAGCTCCTTAAGGGGAAACACACCCAACACCGGGGAGCTGTTTTTT.